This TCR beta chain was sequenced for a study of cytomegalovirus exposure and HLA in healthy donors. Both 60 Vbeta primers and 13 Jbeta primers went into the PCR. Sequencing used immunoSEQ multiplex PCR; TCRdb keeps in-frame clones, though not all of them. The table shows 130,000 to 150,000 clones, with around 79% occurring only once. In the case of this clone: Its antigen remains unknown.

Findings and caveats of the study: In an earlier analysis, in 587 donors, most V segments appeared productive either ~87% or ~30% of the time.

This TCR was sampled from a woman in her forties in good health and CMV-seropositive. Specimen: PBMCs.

The CDR3 sequence: CSVVSVVRTDTQYF. CDR3 sequence (DNA): TGCAGCGTTGTTTCCGTCGTCCGCACAGATACGCAGTATTTT. This chain joins TRBV29-1 and TRBJ2-3; D remains ambiguous. The CDR3 is 14 amino acids. V lost 4 bases to trimming and J lost 1 base, with 12 bases between them. Germline V gene lookup returns CDR1 SQVTM and CDR2 ANQGSEA.